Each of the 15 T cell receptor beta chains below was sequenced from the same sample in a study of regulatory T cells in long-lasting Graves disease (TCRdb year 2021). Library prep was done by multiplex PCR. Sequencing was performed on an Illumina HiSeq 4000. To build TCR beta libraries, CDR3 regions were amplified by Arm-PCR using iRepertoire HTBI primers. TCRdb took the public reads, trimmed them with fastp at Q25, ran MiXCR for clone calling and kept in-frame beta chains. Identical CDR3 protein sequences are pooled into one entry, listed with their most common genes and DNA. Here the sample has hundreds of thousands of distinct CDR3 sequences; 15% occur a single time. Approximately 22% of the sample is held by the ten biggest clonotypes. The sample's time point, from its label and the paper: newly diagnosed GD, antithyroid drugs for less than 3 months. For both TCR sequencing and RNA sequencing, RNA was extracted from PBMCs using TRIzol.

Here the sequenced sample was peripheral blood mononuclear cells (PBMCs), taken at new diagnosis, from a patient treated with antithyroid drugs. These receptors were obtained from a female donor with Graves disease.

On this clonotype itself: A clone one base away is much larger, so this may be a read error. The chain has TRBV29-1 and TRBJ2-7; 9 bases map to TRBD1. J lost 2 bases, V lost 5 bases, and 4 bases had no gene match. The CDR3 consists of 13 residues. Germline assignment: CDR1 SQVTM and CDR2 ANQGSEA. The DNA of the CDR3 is TGCAGCGTTCGGACAGGGGAAACCTACGAGCAGTACTTC. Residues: CSVRTGETYEQYF.

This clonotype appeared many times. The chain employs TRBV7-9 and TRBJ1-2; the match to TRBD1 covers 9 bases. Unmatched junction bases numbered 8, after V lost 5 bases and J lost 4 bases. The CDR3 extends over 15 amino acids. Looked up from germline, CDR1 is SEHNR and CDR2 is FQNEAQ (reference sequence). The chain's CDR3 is CASSPRDRDSYGYTF. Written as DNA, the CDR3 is TGTGCCAGCAGCCCTCGGGACAGGGACTCCTATGGCTACACCTTC.

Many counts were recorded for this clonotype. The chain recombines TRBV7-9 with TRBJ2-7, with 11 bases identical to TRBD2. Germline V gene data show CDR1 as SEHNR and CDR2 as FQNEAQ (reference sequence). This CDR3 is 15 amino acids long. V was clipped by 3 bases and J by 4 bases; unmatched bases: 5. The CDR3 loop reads CASSFQTSGTYEQYF. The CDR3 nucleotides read TGTGCCAGCAGCTTCCAGACTAGCGGGACATACGAGCAGTACTTC.

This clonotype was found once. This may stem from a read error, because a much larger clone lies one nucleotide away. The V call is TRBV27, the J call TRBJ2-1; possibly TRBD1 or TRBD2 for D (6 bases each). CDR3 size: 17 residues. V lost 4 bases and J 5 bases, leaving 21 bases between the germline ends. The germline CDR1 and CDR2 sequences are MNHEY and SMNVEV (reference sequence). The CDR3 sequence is CASSWIGLSGGHNEQFF. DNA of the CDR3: TGTGCCAGCAGTTGGATCGGACTAAGTGGGGGGCACAATGAGCAGTTCTTC.

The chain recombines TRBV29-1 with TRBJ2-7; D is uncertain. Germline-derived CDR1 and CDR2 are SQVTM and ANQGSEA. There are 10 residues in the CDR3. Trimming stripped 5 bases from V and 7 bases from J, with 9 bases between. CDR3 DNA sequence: TGCAGCGTTTGGGCGGAGGAGCAGTACTTC. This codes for CSVWAEEQYF.

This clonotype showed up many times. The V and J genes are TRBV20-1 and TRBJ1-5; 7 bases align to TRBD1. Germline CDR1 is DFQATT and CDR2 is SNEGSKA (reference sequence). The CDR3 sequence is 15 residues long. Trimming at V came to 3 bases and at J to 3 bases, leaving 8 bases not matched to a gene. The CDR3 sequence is CSARGGQNHNQPQHF. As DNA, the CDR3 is TGCAGTGCTAGGGGGGGACAGAACCACAATCAGCCCCAGCATTTT.

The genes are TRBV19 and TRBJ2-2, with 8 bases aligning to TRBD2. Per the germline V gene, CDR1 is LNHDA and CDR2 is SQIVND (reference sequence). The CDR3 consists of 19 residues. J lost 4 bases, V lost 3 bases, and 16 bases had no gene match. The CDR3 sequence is CASSMTPSTSGPGTGELFF. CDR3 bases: TGTGCCAGTAGTATGACCCCCTCAACTAGCGGCCCGGGCACCGGGGAGCTGTTTTTT.

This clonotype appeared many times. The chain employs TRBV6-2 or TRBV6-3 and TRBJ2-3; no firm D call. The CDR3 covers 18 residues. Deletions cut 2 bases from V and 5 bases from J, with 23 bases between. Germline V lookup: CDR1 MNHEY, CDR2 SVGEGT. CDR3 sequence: CASSYHTYTPRMGDTQYF. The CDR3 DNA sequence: TGTGCCAGCAGTTACCACACCTACACGCCACGGATGGGAGATACGCAGTATTTT.

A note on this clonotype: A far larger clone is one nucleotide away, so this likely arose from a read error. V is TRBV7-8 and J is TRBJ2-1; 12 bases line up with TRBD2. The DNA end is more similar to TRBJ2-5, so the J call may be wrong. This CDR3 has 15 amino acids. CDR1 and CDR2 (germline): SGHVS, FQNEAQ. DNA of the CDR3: TGTGCCAGCAGCCGCGGACTAGCGGGGCAAGAGATCCAGTACTTC. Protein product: CASSRGLAGQEIQYF.

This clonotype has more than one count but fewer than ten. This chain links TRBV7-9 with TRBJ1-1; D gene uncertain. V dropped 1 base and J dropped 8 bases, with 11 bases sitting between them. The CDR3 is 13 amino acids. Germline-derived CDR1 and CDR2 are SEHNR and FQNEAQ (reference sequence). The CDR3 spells CASSLDWVGEAFF. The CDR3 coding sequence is TGTGCCAGCAGCTTAGATTGGGTCGGAGAAGCTTTCTTT.

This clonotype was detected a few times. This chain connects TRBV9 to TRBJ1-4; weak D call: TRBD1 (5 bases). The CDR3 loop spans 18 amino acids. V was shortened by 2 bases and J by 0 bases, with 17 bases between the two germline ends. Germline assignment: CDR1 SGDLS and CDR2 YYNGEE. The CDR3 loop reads CASSVSGSGFPTNEKLFF. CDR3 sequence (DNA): TGTGCCAGCAGCGTGTCAGGGTCTGGGTTTCCAACTAATGAAAAACTGTTTTTT.

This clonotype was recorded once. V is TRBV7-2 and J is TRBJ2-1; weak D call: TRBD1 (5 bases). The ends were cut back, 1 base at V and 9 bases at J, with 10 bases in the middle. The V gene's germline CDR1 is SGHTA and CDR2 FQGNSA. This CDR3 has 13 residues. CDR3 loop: CASSLDRLIEQFF. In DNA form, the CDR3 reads TGTGCCAGCAGCTTAGACAGGCTGATTGAGCAGTTCTTC.

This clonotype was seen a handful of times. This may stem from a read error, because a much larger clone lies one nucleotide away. DNA of the CDR3: TGTGCCAGCAGCACGGTTGATCGGAAGAACACTGAAGCTTTCTTT. This gives the protein CASSTVDRKNTEAFF. The chain links TRBV5-6 to TRBJ1-1; D is unresolved. The CDR3 extends over 15 amino acids. From germline, CDR1 is SGHDT and CDR2 YYEEEE. V dropped 4 bases and J dropped 1 base, with 14 bases sitting between them.

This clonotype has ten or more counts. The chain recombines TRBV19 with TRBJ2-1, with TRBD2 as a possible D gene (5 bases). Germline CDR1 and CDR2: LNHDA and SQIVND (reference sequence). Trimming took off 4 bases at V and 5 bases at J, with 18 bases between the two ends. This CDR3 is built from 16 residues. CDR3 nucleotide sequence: TGTGCCAGTAGTACCTTCCCTGGACTGGTACACAATGAGCAGTTCTTC. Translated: CASSTFPGLVHNEQFF.

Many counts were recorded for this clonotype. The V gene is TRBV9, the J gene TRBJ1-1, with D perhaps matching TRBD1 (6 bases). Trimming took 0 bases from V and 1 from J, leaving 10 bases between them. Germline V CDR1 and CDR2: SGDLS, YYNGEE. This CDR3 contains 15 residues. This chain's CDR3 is CASSVEGTQNTEAFF. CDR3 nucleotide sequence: TGTGCCAGCAGCGTAGAGGGGACACAGAACACTGAAGCTTTCTTT. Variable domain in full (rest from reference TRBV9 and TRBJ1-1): DSGVTQTPKHLITATGQRVTLRCSPRSGDLSVYWYQQSLDQGLQFLIQYYNGEERAKGNILERFSAQQFPDLHSELNLSSLELGDSALYFCASSVEGTQNTEAFFGQGTRLTVV.